This TCR beta chain was obtained from a study of shared clonotypes between healthy human individuals. Only in-frame clones appear in the TCRdb table, and some are missing; sequencing was by immunoSEQ multiplex PCR. The repertoire holds roughly 490,000 clones, with around 78% as singletons. This clone was picked up a small number of times. Trimming took 6 bases from V and 8 from J, leaving 19 bases between them. This CDR3 is 14 amino acids long. The germline V gene encodes CDR1 SQVTM and CDR2 ANQGSEA. The sequenced sample consisted of PBMCs. The clonotype was recovered from a middle-aged woman in good health. Some clones in this sample may be carry-over from other donors' samples. The chain couples TRBV29-1 to TRBJ1-4; D not certain. The CDR3 nucleotides are TGCAGCGTCCGCGGCCAAACTTCGGGGGAAAAACTGTTTTTT. This encodes CSVRGQTSGEKLFF. The full variable domain, with the rest looked up from reference TRBV29-1 and TRBJ1-4, is SAVISQKPSRDICQRGTSLTIQCQVDSQVTMMFWYRQQPGQSLTLIATANQGSEATYESGFVIDKFPISRPNLTFSTLTVSNMSPEDSSIYLCSVRGQTSGEKLFFGSGTQLSVL.